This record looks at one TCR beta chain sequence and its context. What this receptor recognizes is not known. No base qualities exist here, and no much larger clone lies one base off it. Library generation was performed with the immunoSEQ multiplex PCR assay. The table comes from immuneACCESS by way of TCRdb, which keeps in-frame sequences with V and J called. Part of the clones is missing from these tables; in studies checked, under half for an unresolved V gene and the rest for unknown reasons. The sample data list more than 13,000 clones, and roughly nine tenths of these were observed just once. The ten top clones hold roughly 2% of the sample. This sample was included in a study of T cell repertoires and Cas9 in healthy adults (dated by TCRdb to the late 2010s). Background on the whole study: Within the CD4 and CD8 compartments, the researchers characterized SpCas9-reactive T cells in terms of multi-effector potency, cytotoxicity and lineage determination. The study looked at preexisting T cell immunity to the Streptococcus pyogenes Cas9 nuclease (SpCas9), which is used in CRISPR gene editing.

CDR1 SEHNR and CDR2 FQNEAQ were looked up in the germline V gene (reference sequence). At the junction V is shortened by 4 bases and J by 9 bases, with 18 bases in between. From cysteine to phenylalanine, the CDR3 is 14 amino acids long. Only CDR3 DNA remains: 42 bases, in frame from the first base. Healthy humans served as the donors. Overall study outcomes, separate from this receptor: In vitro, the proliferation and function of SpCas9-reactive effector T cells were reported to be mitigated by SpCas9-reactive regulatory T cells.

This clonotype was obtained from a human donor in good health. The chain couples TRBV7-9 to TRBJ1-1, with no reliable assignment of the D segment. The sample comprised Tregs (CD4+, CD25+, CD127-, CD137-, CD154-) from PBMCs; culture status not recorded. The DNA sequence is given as TGTGCCAGCAGCTCAGGAAGGATGGACCAGCAAGCTTTCTTT. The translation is CASSSGRMDQQAFF.